What follows is one T cell receptor (beta chain) and its context. The antigen is unknown. As to time point: week 11, during vaccination. With topical imiquimod, each dose of the vaccine consisted of 300 ug of mutant IDH1 20-mer peptide. Each of the donors came in with new WHO grade 3 or 4 astrocytomas that were IDH1-mutant and ATRX-lost. Trimming removed 2 bases from V and 3 bases from J; junction bases left unmatched: 3. This CDR3 region has 14 residues. From germline, CDR1 is SGHRS and CDR2 YFSETQ. These data originate in a study of a mutant IDH1 vaccine in newly diagnosed glioma. Background on the study: Vaccine administration was initiated 4-6 weeks following radiotherapy alone, or with temozolomide cycles. Prior therapy was radiotherapy, temozolomide, or both; most received both. Sex among treated patients split around 60% male, about 38% female; mean age was roughly 42 years.

Libraries were prepared by immunoSEQ multiplex PCR; TCRdb keeps only in-frame clonotypes and omits some of them. The sample records 31,000 or so clones, around four fifths being singletons. This clonotype was sampled from a man younger than 45 with glioma. This chain links TRBV5-1 with TRBJ2-7, with 9 bases that match TRBD1. The sequencing used PBMCs, collected from a glioma patient whose treatment included an IDH1 peptide vaccine. The CDR3 region has the DNA TGCGCCAGCAGCTTAACGACAGGGGGCTACGAGCAGTACTTC. Amino acids: CASSLTTGGYEQYF.